This entry lists 7 T cell receptor beta chains sequenced from one sample in a study of T cell responses to AZD1222 COVID-19 vaccine (dated by TCRdb to about 2021). The time point tag for this specimen amounts to: baseline before first vaccination. The library was built by means of the immunoSEQ multiplex PCR assay. This immuneACCESS table, as held by TCRdb, lists in-frame sequences with V and J called but not all clones. Of the missing ones, under half trace to an unresolved V gene in checked studies; the others have no known cause. This sample lists approximately 150,000 clones; over 90% were detected once. The top ten clones comprise less than 2.5% of the sample. The sequencing used peripheral blood, collected on day 0 of AZD1222 vaccination. Source of these receptors: an adult in good health.

The V call is TRBV9, the J call TRBJ1-5, with 9 nucleotides matching TRBD1. V shed 4 bases and J 7 bases; nucleotides not matched to a gene: 9. The germline gives CDR1 SGDLS, CDR2 YYNGEE. The CDR3 length is 15 residues. Here the CDR3 DNA reads TGTGCCAGCAGCTTAACCGGGACAGGGAACCAGCCCCAGCATTTT. Its translation is CASSLTGTGNQPQHF. Together with reference TRBV9 and TRBJ1-5, the CDR3 gives the full variable domain: DSGVTQTPKHLITATGQRVTLRCSPRSGDLSVYWYQQSLDQGLQFLIQYYNGEERAKGNILERFSAQQFPDLHSELNLSSLELGDSALYFCASSLTGTGNQPQHFGDGTRLSIL.

The chain carries TRBV27 and TRBJ1-5; no clear D gene. CDR1 is MNHEY and CDR2 is SMNVEV in the germline V gene (reference sequence). This CDR3 is 14 amino acids long. Trimming took 4 bases from V and 6 from J, leaving 13 bases between them. Written as DNA, the CDR3 is TGTGCCAGCAGTTATAGAGGAGCACTTCAGCCCCAGCATTTT. Its translation: CASSYRGALQPQHF.

The rearrangement links TRBV25-1 to TRBJ1-2; TRBD1 matches 7 bases. Germline V gene data show CDR1 as MGHDK and CDR2 as SYGVNS. This CDR3 comprises 13 residues. V shed 9 bases and J 6 bases; nucleotides not matched to a gene: 10. The CDR3 reads CASSIRGRDGYTF. The CDR3 DNA is TGTGCCAGTTCGATTAGGGGGCGGGATGGCTACACCTTC.

This chain uses TRBV19 with TRBJ2-7; possible D gene TRBD1, 6 bases. This CDR3 has 16 residues. V gave up 5 bases and J gave up 2 bases, with 19 bases separating them. Germline CDR1 LNHDA, CDR2 SQIVND (reference sequence). CDR3 sequence (DNA): TGTGCCAGTAGTTCCCAGGCCTGGACAGTGACCTACGAGCAGTACTTC. It yields the protein CASSSQAWTVTYEQYF.

V is TRBV7-9 and J is TRBJ1-2; 11 positions agree with TRBD1. CDR1 is SEHNR and CDR2 is FQNEAQ in the germline V gene (reference sequence). The CDR3 loop spans 15 amino acids. V shed 0 bases and J 6 bases; nucleotides not matched to a gene: 3. The CDR3 here is CASSLAGQGEDGYTF. CDR3 DNA sequence: TGTGCCAGCAGCTTAGCGGGACAGGGGGAGGATGGCTACACCTTC.

The chain couples TRBV7-9 to TRBJ1-5, with D perhaps matching TRBD1 (6 bases). The V end lost 5 bases, the J end lost 4 bases, and 12 bases lay between the germline ends. CDR1 and CDR2 from the germline V gene are SEHNR and FQNEAQ (reference sequence). CDR3 length equals 14 residues. CDR3 amino acids: CASSQDSRNQPQHF. CDR3 DNA: TGTGCCAGCAGCCAGGACAGTAGGAATCAGCCCCAGCATTTT.

The chain uses TRBV14 and TRBJ1-1, with D perhaps TRBD1 (6 bases). CDR1 and CDR2 from the germline V gene are SGHDN and FVKESK. This CDR3 is built from 11 residues. With 6 bases removed from V and 10 bases from J, the gap between germline ends came to 12 bases. The CDR3 loop is CASSQQGRAFF. DNA for the CDR3: TGTGCCAGCAGTCAACAGGGACGAGCTTTCTTT.